These T cell receptor beta chains were read from a single sample in a study of T-cell reconstitution after alpha-beta-depleted transplantation in children. TCRdb redid the calling of the PCR reads with MiXCR, one entry per CDR3 protein. The sample lists approximately 250,000 distinct CDR3 sequences, 7.5% to 10% occurring once. The specimen comprised PBMCs from the stem cell graft donor, sampled from the stem cell graft. The receptor source for this set is a human donor who donated a stem cell graft to a child with SCID. CDR3s include the opening cysteine and the closing phenylalanine or tryptophan. D genes are given only for firm matches. The size field is filled for only some rows; it gives once, few, many or a size class.

TRBJ1-2	TRBV29-1	.	few	10	CSVWRGGYTF	TGCAGCGTTTGGCGGGGTGGCTACACCTTC
TRBJ2-1	TRBV6-1	TRBD2	many	15	CASSESSGEYNEQFF	TGTGCCAGCAGTGAATCCAGCGGGGAGTACAATGAGCAGTTCTTC
TRBJ2-7	TRBV7-8	TRBD2	.	13	CASSPQLADEQYF	TGTGCCAGCAGCCCCCAACTAGCGGACGAGCAGTACTTC
TRBJ1-4	TRBV20-1	TRBD1	many	14	CSAIKAGGDEKLFF	TGCAGTGCTATTAAGGCAGGGGGTGATGAAAAACTGTTTTTT
TRBJ1-4	TRBV7-9	.	many	15	CASTTTHRINEKLFF	TGTGCCAGCACAACGACCCACAGAATTAATGAAAAACTGTTTTTT
TRBJ1-6	TRBV27	.	many	14	CASSFRDPNSPLHF	TGTGCCAGCAGTTTCAGGGACCCCAATTCACCCCTCCACTTT
TRBJ2-7	TRBV5-1	TRBD1	.	13	CASSSPGQDEQYF	TGCGCCAGCAGCTCCCCGGGACAGGACGAGCAGTACTTC
TRBJ2-1	TRBV5-1	.	.	15	CASSGISAAYNEQFF	TGCGCCAGCAGCGGGATTAGCGCCGCTTACAATGAGCAGTTCTTC
TRBJ1-2	TRBV10-3	.	many	15	CAISEKVGGNYGYTF	TGTGCCATCAGTGAGAAAGTTGGGGGAAACTATGGCTACACCTTC
TRBJ2-2	TRBV5-5	.	.	14	CASSLAPTSGELFF	TGTGCCAGCAGCTTGGCCCCCACGAGCGGGGAGCTGTTTTTT
TRBJ1-2	TRBV20-1	.	many	14	CSARDRRGEVGYTF	TGCAGTGCTAGAGATAGGCGGGGCGAGGTTGGCTACACCTTC
TRBJ2-2	TRBV5-1	.	many	14	CASSQSGSTGELFF	TGCGCCAGCAGTCAGTCAGGGAGTACCGGGGAGCTGTTTTTT
TRBJ2-7	TRBV4-3	TRBD1	many	13	CASSQGTGYEQYF	TGCGCCAGCAGCCAAGGGACAGGTTACGAGCAGTACTTC